This T cell receptor (beta chain) originates from a study of blood T cells in healthy people across ages. The second PCR ran about 6 to 12 cycles with a sample-barcoded 5' primer and J-beta primers. TCRdb re-called the 5' RACE reads with MiXCR, one entry per CDR3 protein. The sample carries around 1,000,000 distinct CDR3 sequences, 25% recorded once. Overall study findings and caveats: When set beside aged donors, long-lived donors presented more naive CD4+ cells and higher diversity.

This clonotype came up a few times. Its antigen is not known. The V gene's germline CDR1 is MNHNY and CDR2 SVGAGI (reference sequence). This CDR3 contains 13 residues. These same records also appear under a second study, on T cells of mothers and their children. As reported in that work: A few healthy Caucasian mothers, along with their six children, were the donors.

The sample consisted of blood. This chain links TRBV6-6 with TRBJ2-5; possible D gene TRBD2, 6 bases. The J call is uncertain, as TRBJ2-1 better fits the DNA end. This clonotype was obtained from a girl aged 2 to 9 in good health. CDR3 sequence (DNA): TGTGCCAGCAGTTACGGGAGGATAAATGAGCAGTTCTTC. This sequence encodes CASSYGRINEQFF.